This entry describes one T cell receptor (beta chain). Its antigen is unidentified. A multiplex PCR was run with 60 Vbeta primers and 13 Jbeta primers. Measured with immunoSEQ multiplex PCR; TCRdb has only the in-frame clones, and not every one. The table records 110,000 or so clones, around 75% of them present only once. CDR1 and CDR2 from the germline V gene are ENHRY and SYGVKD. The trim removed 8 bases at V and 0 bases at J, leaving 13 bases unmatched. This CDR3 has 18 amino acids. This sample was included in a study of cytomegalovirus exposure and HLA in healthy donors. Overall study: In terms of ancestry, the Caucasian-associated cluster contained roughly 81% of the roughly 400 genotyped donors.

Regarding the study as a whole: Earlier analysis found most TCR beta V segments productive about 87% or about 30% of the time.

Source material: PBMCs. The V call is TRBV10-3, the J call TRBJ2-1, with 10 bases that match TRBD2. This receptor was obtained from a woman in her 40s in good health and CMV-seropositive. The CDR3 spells CAILASGGLKSSYNEQFF. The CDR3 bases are TGTGCCATCTTAGCTAGCGGGGGTCTCAAAAGCTCCTACAATGAGCAGTTCTTC.